This TCR beta chain was captured by sequencing in a study of T cells in Graves' hyperthyroidism and ophthalmopathy. Findings and limits, study-wide: Most clonotypes expanded in thyroid above 0.001 were likewise present in blood.

Amplified regions were TCR beta CDR3 sequences from RNA transcripts. The TCR CDR3 was amplified in a first-round RT-PCR using the HTBI primer set. TCRdb independently ran MiXCR on the multiplex PCR reads; one entry per CDR3 protein. The profile shows around 500,000 distinct CDR3 sequences, about 14% of them singletons. Germline CDR1 DFQATT, CDR2 SNEGSKA (reference sequence). The CDR3 runs 10 residues. As to this clonotype: Its antigen is unknown.

This chain connects TRBV20-1 to TRBJ2-1; D gene ambiguous. Matching the DNA end better, TRBJ2-7 makes the J call doubtful. The sequence was obtained from a woman between 35 and 50 years old with Graves' hyperthyroidism. Sequencing was performed on blood. The CDR3 DNA is TGCAGTGCTTTGATCAATGAGCAGTACTTC. Its protein is CSALINEQYF.